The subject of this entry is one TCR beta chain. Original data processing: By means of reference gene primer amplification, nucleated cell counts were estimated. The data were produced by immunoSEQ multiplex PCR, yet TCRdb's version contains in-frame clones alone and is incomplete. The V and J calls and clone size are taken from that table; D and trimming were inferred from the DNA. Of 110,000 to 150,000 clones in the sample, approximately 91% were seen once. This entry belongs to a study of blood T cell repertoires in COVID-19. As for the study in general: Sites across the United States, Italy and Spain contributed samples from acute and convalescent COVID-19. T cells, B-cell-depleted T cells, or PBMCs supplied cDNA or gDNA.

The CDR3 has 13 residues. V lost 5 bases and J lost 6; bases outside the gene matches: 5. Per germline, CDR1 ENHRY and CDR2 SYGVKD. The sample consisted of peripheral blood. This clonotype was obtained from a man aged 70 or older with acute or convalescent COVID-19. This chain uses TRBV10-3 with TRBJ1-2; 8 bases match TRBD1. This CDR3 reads CAISPTGAHGYTF. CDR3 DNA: TGTGCCATCAGTCCGACAGGGGCCCATGGCTACACCTTC.